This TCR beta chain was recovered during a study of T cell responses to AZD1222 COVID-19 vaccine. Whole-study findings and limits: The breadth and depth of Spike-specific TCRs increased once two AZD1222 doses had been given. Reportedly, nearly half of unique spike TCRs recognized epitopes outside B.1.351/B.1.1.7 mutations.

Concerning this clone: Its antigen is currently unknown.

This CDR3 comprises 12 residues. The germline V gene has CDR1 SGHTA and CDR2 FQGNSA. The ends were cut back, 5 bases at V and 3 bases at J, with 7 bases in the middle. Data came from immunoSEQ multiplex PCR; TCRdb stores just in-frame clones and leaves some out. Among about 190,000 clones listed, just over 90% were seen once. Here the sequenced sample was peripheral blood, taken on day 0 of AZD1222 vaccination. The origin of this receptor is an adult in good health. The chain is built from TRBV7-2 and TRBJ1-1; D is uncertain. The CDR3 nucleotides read TGTGCCAGCAGCCGCAGTTACACTGAAGCTTTCTTT. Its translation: CASSRSYTEAFF.